This record looks at one TCR beta chain sequence and its context. Its target is unknown. This sample stems from a study of T cell repertoires in cytomegalovirus infection. Across the whole study: Used in the study were CMV epitopes, some recently identified and HLA-C-restricted, others well-studied and HLA-B-restricted. Public TCR beta signatures provided an indication of both CMV infection and a matching HLA type.

TCRdb recomputed calls from the reads with MiXCR, one row per CDR3 protein. The data hold fewer than 850,000 distinct CDR3 sequences, with almost 30% observed a single time. Study-wide points: What dominated the ex vivo response were HLA-C-restricted CMV-specific TCR beta clonotypes.

This TCR came from a human donor in good health (CMV status not recorded). Some clones in this sample may be carry-over from other donors' samples. Sequenced material: cultured CD8+ T cells from PBMCs, taken from culture after CMV antigen stimulation.

The CDR3 loop reads CASSLGLAGPSEQYF. CDR3 sequence (DNA): TGTGCCAGCAGCTTGGGACTAGCGGGCCCGAGCGAGCAGTACTTC. V and J are TRBV5-6 and TRBJ2-7, with 10 bases matching TRBD2. This CDR3 has 15 amino acids. Losses at the gene ends were 0 bases for V and 6 bases for J; bases not matched to a gene: 6. CDR1 is SGHDT, CDR2 YYEEEE, per germline. The entire variable domain, with the rest obtained from reference TRBV5-6 and TRBJ2-7, is as follows: DAGVTQSPTHLIKTRGQQVTLRCSPKSGHDTVSWYQQALGQGPQFIFQYYEEEERQRGNFPDRFSGHQFPNYSSELNVNALLLGDSALYLCASSLGLAGPSEQYFGPGTRLTVT.